This T cell receptor beta chain comes out of a study of blood T cell repertoires in COVID-19. Study in general: The study drew acute and convalescent COVID-19 samples from the United States, Italy and Spain. Sample material is recorded as cDNA or gDNA derived from T cells, B-cell-depleted T cells, or PBMCs.

The length of the CDR3 is 14 residues. Trimming took 6 bases from V and 0 from J; bases not matched to a gene: 1. CDR1 SNHLY and CDR2 FYNNEI come from the germline V gene. How the authors handled the data: Amplification of reference gene primers was used by the study to estimate nucleated cell counts. Clones were read by immunoSEQ multiplex PCR, and TCRdb kept only the in-frame ones, dropping some. The V and J calls and the clone size are those of that table, but D and trimming were determined from the DNA. Among 250,000 or so clones listed, about 88% were seen once. The genes are TRBV2 and TRBJ2-1, with 8 bases that match TRBD1. The material sequenced was peripheral blood. The source is a woman aged 40 to 50 who had recovered from COVID-19. CDR3 sequence (DNA): TGTGCCAGCAGGGACAGGGCCTCCTACAATGAGCAGTTCTTC. Amino acids: CASRDRASYNEQFF.